A single sample gave rise to the 24 T cell receptor beta chains below, sequenced in a study of resident and recirculating memory T cells in vitiligo. Clones were read by immunoSEQ multiplex PCR, and TCRdb kept only the in-frame ones, dropping some. The data contain 72,000 or so clones, about 91% of them singletons. Sequenced material: blood. These receptors were collected from a male donor with vitiligo.

The rearrangement links TRBV10-2 to TRBJ2-1; TRBD2 matches 11 bases. The CDR3 sequence is 14 residues long. With V trimmed by 5 bases and J by 6 bases, 3 bases remained unmatched. From germline, CDR1 is WSHSY and CDR2 SAAADI. Here the CDR3 DNA reads TGCGCCAGCAGTATAGCGGGAGGGCTCAATGAGCAGTTCTTC. Protein product: CASSIAGGLNEQFF.

The CDR3 sequence: CASSFSFVAGELFF. The CDR3 DNA follows: TGTGCCAGCAGCTTTAGTTTTGTGGCCGGGGAGCTGTTTTTT. V gene TRBV5-4 combines with J gene TRBJ2-2; D call uncertain. The CDR3 has 14 residues. Trimming took 2 bases from V and 6 from J, leaving 11 bases between them. Germline values: CDR1 SGHNT, CDR2 YYREEE (reference sequence).

V usage is TRBV15 and J usage is TRBJ1-6; the match to TRBD1 covers 7 bases. The CDR3 consists of 15 residues. Germline V gene data show CDR1 as LNHNV and CDR2 as YYDKDF (reference sequence). The V gene end was trimmed by 5 bases and the J gene end by 7 bases; junction bases not matched to a gene: 8. The CDR3 reads CATSWSGTENSPLHF. CDR3 nucleotides: TGTGCCACCAGCTGGTCCGGGACAGAGAATTCACCCCTCCACTTT.

The V call is TRBV4-3, the J call TRBJ1-3, with D unresolved. V lost 0 bases and J 0 bases, leaving 6 bases between the germline ends. The CDR3 has 15 amino acids. The germline CDR1 and CDR2 sequences are LGHNA and YSLEER. The chain's CDR3 is CASSQERYSGNTIYF. The DNA of the CDR3 is TGCGCCAGCAGCCAAGAGCGGTACTCTGGAAACACCATATATTTT.

CDR3 bases: TGTGCCAGCAGCTTATGGTCCGAGGAGCACGAGCAGTACTTC. Amino acids: CASSLWSEEHEQYF. The chain combines TRBV7-8 with TRBJ2-7; no reliable D call. V was clipped by 2 bases and J by 5 bases, with 13 bases between them. This CDR3 is built from 14 residues. The germline V gene has CDR1 SGHVS and CDR2 FQNEAQ.

V is TRBV9 and J is TRBJ2-3; D not resolved. This CDR3 region has 16 residues. Germline CDR1 SGDLS, CDR2 YYNGEE. The V end was cut by 0 bases, the J end by 2 bases, with 13 bases between. CDR3 amino acids: CASSVDSKPNTDTQYF. As DNA, the CDR3 is TGTGCCAGCAGCGTAGATAGCAAACCAAACACAGATACGCAGTATTTT.

The chain is built from TRBV6-6 and TRBJ2-1; D is perhaps TRBD2 (6 bases). This CDR3 contains 14 residues. The V end lost 6 bases, the J end lost 4 bases, and 13 bases lay between the germline ends. Germline CDR1 and CDR2: MNHNY and SVGAGI (reference sequence). The CDR3 nucleotides are TGTGCCAGCAGGGGGCGGGAAAAATACAATGAGCAGTTCTTC. This translates into CASRGREKYNEQFF.

In this sample, this clone turned up a few times. This chain uses TRBV28 with TRBJ1-1, with a possible D match to TRBD1 (6 bases). Germline assignment: CDR1 MDHEN and CDR2 SYDVKM. The germline V and J ends were trimmed by 5 bases and 4 bases, with 8 bases remaining between them. The CDR3 extends over 12 amino acids. CDR3 in DNA: TGTGCCAGCAGTCCACAGGGCACTGAAGCTTTCTTT. Its translation: CASSPQGTEAFF.

This chain uses TRBV9 with TRBJ1-3; D possibly corresponds to TRBD1 (5 bases). CDR3 length: 15 residues. Per the germline V gene, CDR1 is SGDLS and CDR2 is YYNGEE. Trimming stripped 3 bases from V and 2 bases from J, with 12 bases between. The CDR3 protein is CASSEDGAAGNTIYF. CDR3 coding DNA: TGTGCCAGCAGCGAAGATGGGGCCGCTGGAAACACCATATATTTT.

This clone was seen once. This chain links TRBV4-1 with TRBJ2-1; D is uncertain. Germline loops: CDR1 MGHRA, CDR2 YSYEKL. This CDR3 is 16 amino acids long. Trimming left V 1 base short and J 2 bases short, with 12 bases between. The chain's CDR3 is CASSQVSSMAYNEQFF. The CDR3 bases are TGCGCCAGCAGCCAAGTAAGTAGTATGGCCTACAATGAGCAGTTCTTC.

The V and J genes are TRBV5-4 and TRBJ2-1; 11 nucleotides match TRBD2. The CDR3 totals 15 residues. CDR1 and CDR2 (germline): SGHNT, YYREEE (reference sequence). The trim removed 4 bases at V and 7 bases at J, leaving 7 bases unmatched. CDR3 sequence reads: CASSETSGVGNEQFF. CDR3 coding DNA: TGTGCCAGCAGCGAGACTAGCGGGGTGGGTAATGAGCAGTTCTTC.

V and J are TRBV5-8 and TRBJ2-7; 12 nucleotides match TRBD1. V shed 1 base, J shed 6 bases, and the junction held 5 bases outside the gene matches. CDR1 SGHTS and CDR2 YDEGEE come from the germline V gene. CDR3 size: 15 residues. This CDR3 is CASSLRDRGLGEQYF. CDR3 nucleotides: TGTGCCAGCAGCTTGCGGGACAGGGGGCTCGGCGAGCAGTACTTC.

This chain joins TRBV9 and TRBJ1-2; 7 nucleotides match TRBD1. CDR3 length: 15 residues. Germline CDR1 is SGDLS and CDR2 is YYNGEE. With V trimmed by 2 bases and J by 8 bases, 12 bases remained unmatched. The DNA of the CDR3 is TGTGCCAGCAGCGTCTACGACGGACAGGCTGAAGGCTACACCTTC. It is translated as CASSVYDGQAEGYTF.

J is TRBJ2-5 and V is TRBV6-5; tentatively, D is TRBD1 (6 bases). Trimming took off 3 bases at V and 0 bases at J, with 14 bases between the two ends. The CDR3 covers 16 residues. Germline V CDR1 and CDR2: MNHEY, SVGAGI. The CDR3 DNA sequence: TGTGCCAGCAGTTATGGGGCAGGGGCACACCAAGAGACCCAGTACTTC. Protein: CASSYGAGAHQETQYF.

The genes are TRBV30 and TRBJ2-1, with TRBD2 matching over 11 bases. Germline V gene data show CDR1 as GTSNPN and CDR2 as SVGIG (reference sequence). The CDR3 totals 13 residues. After removal of 7 bases from V and 5 bases from J, the junction contained 4 bases not matched to a gene. The CDR3 reads CASEGLADNEQFF. As DNA, the CDR3 is TGTGCCTCCGAGGGACTAGCGGACAATGAGCAGTTCTTC.

The gene calls are TRBV10-3 and TRBJ2-1; 8 bases align to TRBD2. The CDR3 runs to 12 residues. V lost 10 bases and J lost 8; bases outside the gene matches: 7. Germline assignment: CDR1 ENHRY and CDR2 SYGVKD. The CDR3 DNA sequence: TGTGCCACCAGAGCGGGAGAGGATGAGCAGTTCTTC. Its protein is CATRAGEDEQFF.

The chain carries TRBV27 and TRBJ2-3, with 9 bases lining up with TRBD2. Germline CDR1 is MNHEY and CDR2 is SMNVEV (reference sequence). The V and J ends lost 3 bases and 5 bases, in that order; junction bases with no gene match: 6. The CDR3 spans 15 residues. This chain's CDR3 is CASSLLAGMGDTQYF. DNA for the CDR3: TGTGCCAGCAGTTTGCTAGCGGGAATGGGAGATACGCAGTATTTT.

The chain has TRBV7-2 and TRBJ2-7; maybe TRBD2 (5 bases). Germline-derived CDR1 and CDR2 are SGHTA and FQGNSA. The CDR3 runs 14 residues. V lost 5 bases and J lost 2, with 13 bases in between. CDR3 nucleotides: TGTGCCAGCAGCCCCCAGGCGGGTGCCTACGAGCAGTACTTC. Protein product: CASSPQAGAYEQYF. The full variable domain, with the rest looked up from reference TRBV7-2 and TRBJ2-7, is GAGVSQSPSNKVTEKGKDVELRCDPISGHTALYWYRQSLGQGLEFLIYFQGNSAPDKSGLPSDRFSAERTGGSVSTLTIQRTQQEDSAVYLCASSPQAGAYEQYFGPGTRLTVT.

The rearrangement links TRBV6-6 to TRBJ1-1; D may be TRBD1 (6 bases). Trimming removed 1 base from V and 3 bases from J, with 6 bases in between. Germline CDR1 is MNHNY and CDR2 is SVGAGI (reference sequence). The CDR3 is 13 amino acids. The CDR3 DNA follows: TGTGCCAGCAGTTACTGGACAGACACTGAAGCTTTCTTT. Protein product: CASSYWTDTEAFF.

This chain joins TRBV7-3 and TRBJ2-3; possible D gene TRBD1, 6 bases. Germline assignment: CDR1 SGHTA and CDR2 FQGTGA. Trimming shortened V by 1 base and J by 0 bases, and 11 bases separated the two germline ends. This CDR3 comprises 16 residues. CDR3 region: CASSLISGASTDTQYF. The CDR3 coding sequence is TGTGCCAGCAGCTTAATCTCAGGGGCTAGCACAGATACGCAGTATTTT.

J is TRBJ2-3 and V is TRBV5-6; the match to TRBD2 covers 9 bases. The V segment lost 0 bases and the J segment 8 bases; nucleotides outside the gene matches: 4. CDR3 length: 14 residues. The germline V gene encodes CDR1 SGHDT and CDR2 YYEEEE. The CDR3 nucleotides read TGTGCCAGCAGCTTGGGCGGGAGGGACGTTACGCAGTATTTT. Residues: CASSLGGRDVTQYF.

The chain couples TRBV27 to TRBJ2-2; 8 bases are a match to TRBD2. The germline V gene encodes CDR1 MNHEY and CDR2 SMNVEV (reference sequence). The ends lost 1 base at V and 4 bases at J; junction bases unmatched: 2. The length of the CDR3 is 15 residues. CDR3 protein: CASSLWAGGTGELFF. Here the CDR3 DNA reads TGTGCCAGCAGTTTATGGGCGGGAGGCACCGGGGAGCTGTTTTTT.

This clone was recorded a few times. This chain uses TRBV9 with TRBJ1-1; D remains ambiguous. V gave up 4 bases and J gave up 7 bases, with 14 bases separating them. Germline V gene data show CDR1 as SGDLS and CDR2 as YYNGEE. The CDR3 runs 13 residues. In nucleotides, the CDR3 is TGTGCCAGCAGCTCCTGGGAGAGGAATGAAGCTTTCTTT. Protein product: CASSSWERNEAFF.

This chain connects TRBV6-1 to TRBJ1-4; D is undetermined. Per the germline V gene, CDR1 is MNHNS and CDR2 is SASEGT. V dropped 2 bases and J dropped 7 bases, with 8 bases sitting between them. This CDR3 spans 13 amino acids. CDR3 protein: CASSEPSAEKLFF. CDR3 sequence (DNA): TGTGCCAGCAGTGAACCGAGTGCTGAAAAACTGTTTTTT.